These 22 T cell receptor beta chains were all obtained from the same sample, sequenced in a study of T cells after posttransplantation cyclophosphamide. Sequencing was performed with immunoSEQ multiplex PCR; in TCRdb, only in-frame clones are kept and a portion is missing. The sample has 400 to 550 clones; approximately 92% are singletons. Material: gut tissue. These receptors all stem from a man aged 50-59 years.

J is TRBJ2-7 and V is TRBV5-5; 10 bases are shared with TRBD1. This CDR3 has 13 amino acids. V was pared by 4 bases and J by 3 bases, with 1 base of the junction left unmatched. Looked up from germline, CDR1 is SGHKS and CDR2 is YYEKEE (reference sequence). The CDR3 DNA is TGTGCCAGCAGCCGGGACAGGGGCTACGAGCAGTACTTC. This sequence encodes CASSRDRGYEQYF.

The rearrangement joins TRBV5-4 to TRBJ1-1; D may be TRBD1 (6 bases). V was shortened by 0 bases and J by 7 bases, with 10 bases between the two germline ends. Germline V gene lookup returns CDR1 SGHNT and CDR2 YYREEE (reference sequence). CDR3 length: 13 amino acids. The CDR3 region is CASSLAQGFEAFF. The CDR3, as DNA: TGTGCCAGCAGCTTGGCACAGGGATTTGAAGCTTTCTTT.

This clone has only a few counts. V gene TRBV9 combines with J gene TRBJ1-2, with D maybe TRBD1 (6 bases). There are 16 residues in the CDR3. Germline CDR1 reads SGDLS; CDR2 reads YYNGEE. V lost 4 bases and J lost 1, with 17 bases in between. CDR3 in amino acids: CASSPDAQGFNYGYTF. In DNA form, the CDR3 reads TGTGCCAGCAGCCCTGACGCACAGGGTTTTAACTATGGCTACACCTTC.

The chain carries TRBV4-2 and TRBJ2-1, with 12 bases aligning to TRBD2. The CDR3 sequence is 16 residues long. The germline V gene encodes CDR1 LGHNA and CDR2 YNFKEQ. V was clipped by 0 bases and J by 7 bases; unmatched bases: 4. Here the CDR3 reads CASSQDGLAGGNEQFF. The CDR3 DNA follows: TGTGCCAGCAGCCAAGATGGGCTAGCGGGGGGGAATGAGCAGTTCTTC.

This chain connects TRBV18 to TRBJ1-2; D is undetermined. From germline, CDR1 is KGHSH and CDR2 LQKENI. The CDR3 has 13 amino acids. Trimming shortened V by 5 bases and J by 4 bases, and 11 bases separated the two germline ends. CDR3 in amino acids: CASSGQEGYGYTF. CDR3 coding DNA: TGTGCCAGCTCAGGGCAGGAGGGCTATGGCTACACCTTC.

V and J are TRBV7-9 and TRBJ2-3; possible D gene TRBD2, 5 bases. The V end lost 3 bases, the J end lost 4 bases, and 14 bases lay between the germline ends. The V gene's germline CDR1 is SEHNR and CDR2 FQNEAQ (reference sequence). The CDR3 sequence is 15 residues long. CDR3 sequence (DNA): TGTGCCAGCAGCTTTGGGGAGACTGGCCCAGATACGCAGTATTTT. Amino acid sequence: CASSFGETGPDTQYF. Using reference TRBV7-9 and TRBJ2-3 for the parts outside the CDR3, the full variable domain is DTGVSQNPRHKITKRGQNVTFRCDPISEHNRLYWYRQTLGQGPEFLTYFQNEAQLEKSRLLSDRFSAERPKGSFSTLEIQRTEQGDSAMYLCASSFGETGPDTQYFGPGTRLTVL.

This clone has only a few counts. This sequence joins TRBV7-3 and TRBJ2-4; no clear D. CDR1 is SGHTA and CDR2 is FQGTGA in the germline V gene. The CDR3 spans 14 residues. V lost 2 bases and J 9 bases, leaving 14 bases between the germline ends. CDR3 sequence: CASSLGLFPSIQYF. In nucleotides, the CDR3 is TGTGCCAGCAGCTTAGGGCTATTCCCAAGCATTCAGTACTTC.

The chain carries TRBV19 and TRBJ2-2; 7 bases are a match to TRBD2. This CDR3 has 15 residues. CDR1 is LNHDA and CDR2 is SQIVND in the germline V gene (reference sequence). Germline trimming cut 3 bases from V and 6 bases from J; bases unmatched to any gene: 7. The CDR3 sequence: CASSILTGGPGELFF. The CDR3, as DNA: TGTGCCAGTAGTATTTTGACGGGAGGACCCGGGGAGCTGTTTTTT. The whole variable domain, remainder taken from reference TRBV19 and TRBJ2-2, is DGGITQSPKYLFRKEGQNVTLSCEQNLNHDAMYWYRQDPGQGLRLIYYSQIVNDFQKGDIAEGYSVSREKKESFPLTVTSAQKNPTAFYLCASSILTGGPGELFFGEGSRLTVL.

The chain uses TRBV6-6 and TRBJ2-1, with a possible D match to TRBD2 (6 bases). V was pared by 8 bases and J by 9 bases, with 20 bases between. This CDR3 region has 14 residues. Germline CDR1 and CDR2: MNHNY and SVGAGI (reference sequence). CDR3 amino acids: CASSLSARRGEQFF. CDR3 bases: TGTGCCAGCTCCCTATCGGCTCGGAGGGGTGAGCAGTTCTTC.

V is TRBV10-3 and J is TRBJ1-6, with a possible D match to TRBD1 (5 bases). The CDR3 runs to 17 residues. Germline loops: CDR1 ENHRY, CDR2 SYGVKD. The V end was cut by 5 bases, the J end by 3 bases, with 17 bases between. CDR3 coding DNA: TGTGCCATCAGTCCCCTTCCCCTAGGGGTCTATAATTCACCCCTCCACTTT. Protein product: CAISPLPLGVYNSPLHF.

This chain joins TRBV20-1 and TRBJ1-4; TRBD1 might be the D (6 bases). Trimming left V 6 bases short and J 8 bases short, with 10 bases between. The CDR3 totals 11 residues. Looked up from germline, CDR1 is DFQATT and CDR2 is SNEGSKA (reference sequence). As DNA, the CDR3 is TGCAGTGCAGAACAGGGCGAAAAACTGTTTTTT. Its translation is CSAEQGEKLFF.

This chain links TRBV10-3 with TRBJ1-2; D perhaps matches TRBD1 (6 bases). V was cut by 0 bases and J by 3 bases, with 11 bases left in between. CDR3 length equals 15 residues. Germline V gene data show CDR1 as ENHRY and CDR2 as SYGVKD. CDR3: CAISESRRGDYGYTF. The CDR3 DNA sequence: TGTGCCATCAGTGAGTCGCGCAGGGGAGACTATGGCTACACCTTC.

The V and J genes are TRBV28 and TRBJ1-1; tentative D call: TRBD1 (6 bases). There are 13 residues in the CDR3. Trimming removed 7 bases from V and 2 bases from J, with 11 bases in between. In germline, CDR1 is MDHEN, CDR2 SYDVKM. CDR3 protein: CASKRGANTEAFF. CDR3 nucleotide sequence: TGTGCCAGCAAACGGGGGGCCAACACTGAAGCTTTCTTT.

The chain carries TRBV6-1 and TRBJ1-1; D is ambiguous. Germline V gives CDR1 MNHNS, CDR2 SASEGT. The germline V and J ends were trimmed by 4 bases and 5 bases, with 8 bases remaining between them. This CDR3 contains 12 residues. The CDR3: CASSARPTEAFF. In DNA, the CDR3 is TGTGCCAGCAGTGCCAGGCCTACTGAAGCTTTCTTT.

The V call is TRBV10-3, the J call TRBJ2-2; a possible D gene is TRBD2 (6 bases). V was trimmed by 3 bases and J by 6 bases, leaving 20 bases between them. CDR3 length: 17 amino acids. Per germline, CDR1 ENHRY and CDR2 SYGVKD. The CDR3 protein is CAISEISGGVQAGELFF. CDR3 bases: TGTGCCATCAGTGAAATTAGCGGTGGCGTCCAGGCCGGGGAGCTGTTTTTT.

The chain carries TRBV30 and TRBJ1-2, with D perhaps TRBD1 (6 bases). Germline lookup yields CDR1 GTSNPN and CDR2 SVGIG (reference sequence). There are 15 residues in the CDR3. V lost 0 bases and J lost 4, with 15 bases in between. The CDR3 loop is CAWSVRGEGVYGYTF. The DNA of the CDR3 is TGTGCCTGGAGTGTACGAGGGGAGGGGGTCTATGGCTACACCTTC.

The genes are TRBV5-5 and TRBJ1-4; D possibly corresponds to TRBD1 (5 bases). CDR3 size: 14 residues. Trimming removed 1 base at V and 8 bases at J, with 12 bases between. Germline-derived CDR1 and CDR2 are SGHKS and YYEKEE (reference sequence). Here the CDR3 reads CASSLLTDPEKLFF. The CDR3 nucleotides read TGTGCCAGCAGCTTGTTGACAGACCCGGAAAAACTGTTTTTT.

The chain employs TRBV7-9 and TRBJ1-5; D uncertain. This CDR3 is built from 13 residues. The germline V gene has CDR1 SEHNR and CDR2 FQNEAQ (reference sequence). V was cut by 4 bases and J by 5 bases, with 9 bases left in between. The CDR3 DNA sequence: TGTGCCAGCAGCTCGGGTTTATATCAGCCCCAGCATTTT. It codes for CASSSGLYQPQHF.

This clone was observed a few times. Other nucleotide sequences in the sample specify the same CDR3. This chain uses TRBV5-6 with TRBJ1-1, with D perhaps matching TRBD1 (5 bases). Germline lookup yields CDR1 SGHDT and CDR2 YYEEEE. The CDR3 runs to 12 residues. V was cut by 1 base and J by 4 bases, with 5 bases left in between. CDR3 bases: TGTGCCAGCAGCTTGCAGGGCACTGAAGCTTTCTTT. Residues: CASSLQGTEAFF.

V gene TRBV7-8 combines with J gene TRBJ2-3, with 7 positions matching TRBD2. Per the germline V gene, CDR1 is SGHVS and CDR2 is FQNEAQ. V dropped 6 bases and J dropped 7; count of bases not matched to a gene: 10. This CDR3 comprises 14 residues. CDR3 sequence reads: CASRWGGPGNTQYF. CDR3 nucleotide sequence: TGTGCCAGCAGATGGGGAGGGCCCGGGAATACGCAGTATTTT.

This chain connects TRBV6-1 to TRBJ1-5, with D unresolved. The CDR3 has 15 residues. V dropped 8 bases and J dropped 3 bases, with 17 bases sitting between them. Germline loops: CDR1 MNHNS, CDR2 SASEGT. CDR3 region: CASGETLSPNQPQHF. CDR3 nucleotides: TGTGCCAGCGGCGAGACACTTTCCCCCAATCAGCCCCAGCATTTT.

The V and J genes are TRBV5-6 and TRBJ1-5, with 7 bases identical to TRBD1. V trimming: 4 bases; J trimming: 0 bases; junction bases outside the gene matches: 4. Germline assignment: CDR1 SGHDT and CDR2 YYEEEE. This CDR3 region has 15 residues. The CDR3 DNA is TGTGCCAGCAGCATCGGGACAGTTAGCAATCAGCCCCAGCATTTT. This sequence encodes CASSIGTVSNQPQHF.